This T cell receptor beta chain was obtained from a study of T cells in Graves' hyperthyroidism and ophthalmopathy. There are a few counts of this clonotype. No antigen is known for it. The V segment lost 5 bases and the J segment 5 bases; nucleotides outside the gene matches: 7. The germline CDR1 and CDR2 sequences are SNHLY and FYNNEI. The CDR3 is 15 residues long. The study's findings and limits: Ophthalmopathy and stable hyperthyroidism were separated by a 13 V-J model. Most expanded thyroid clonotypes above 0.001 recurred in blood.

Ophthalmopathy patients had Clinical Activity Score at least 3, NOSPECS grade at least 4, duration under 3 months. RNA transcripts were the template for amplifying TCR beta CDR3 regions. First-round RT-PCR with HTBI primers amplified the TCR CDR3 region. TCRdb itself ran the multiplex PCR reads through MiXCR, one entry per CDR3 protein. The top ten clones hold 7.1% of a sample with 450,000 to 650,000 distinct CDR3 sequences, approximately 14% of them seen once. The chain joins TRBV2 to TRBJ2-7; TRBD1 matches 12 bases. The source of this sequence is a woman in her late teens or twenties with Graves' ophthalmopathy. Sequencing input: blood. The CDR3 DNA follows: TGTGCCAGCAGTTCTCCGGGACAGGGGGCCCACGAGCAGTACTTC. The encoded protein is CASSSPGQGAHEQYF.